These T cell receptor beta chains were read from a single sample in a study of shared clonotypes between healthy human individuals. Assay used: immunoSEQ multiplex PCR; TCRdb lists only in-frame clones, some missing. The table lists some 1 million clones, about 75% of them singletons, with roughly 1.5% in the top ten. Material for sequencing was memory CD4+ T cells sorted from blood. These receptors were taken from a man between 18 and 29 years old in good health. The CDR3 runs from the conserved cysteine through the conserved F or W. Each record gives: V gene, clone size, D gene, J gene, CDR3 protein, CDR3 DNA. A D gene is named only where the DNA matches it firmly. Where a row states a size, it is once, few, many or the class of an expanded clone; other rows omit it.

TRBV7-8	-	-	TRBJ2-7	CASSLVLAEQYF	TGTGCCAGCAGCTTAGTTCTGGCCGAGCAGTACTTC
TRBV11-2	once	-	TRBJ2-7	CASSLDTQTLYEQYF	TGTGCCAGCAGCTTAGACACGCAGACACTCTACGAGCAGTACTTC
TRBV6-5	-	-	TRBJ1-6	CASSPPGHPGSPLHF	TGTGCCAGCAGTCCACCGGGACACCCTGGGTCACCCCTCCACTTT
TRBV28	-	-	TRBJ1-2	CASSTGDGIYGYTF	TGTGCCAGCAGTACCGGGGACGGAATCTATGGCTACACCTTC
TRBV7-9	-	-	TRBJ1-1	CASSLDSNTEAFF	TGTGCCAGCAGCTTAGACTCCAACACTGAAGCTTTCTTT
TRBV7-2	-	TRBD1	TRBJ2-1	CASSVSRTGAFFF	TGTGCCAGCAGCGTCTCCCGGACAGGGGCTTTTTTCTTC
TRBV5-1	few	-	TRBJ1-2	CASSPSGGTANYGYTF	TGCGCCAGCAGCCCTTCGGGGGGTACAGCTAACTATGGCTACACCTTC
TRBV9	-	-	TRBJ1-3	CASSVTASGNTIYF	TGTGCCAGCAGCGTCACAGCCTCTGGAAACACCATATATTTT
TRBV10-2	once	-	TRBJ1-5	CASSVEGYGANQPQHF	TGCGCCAGCAGTGTGGAAGGATATGGGGCCAATCAGCCCCAGCATTTT
TRBV30	-	-	TRBJ2-5	CAWNRGSLSQYF	TGTGCCTGGAATAGGGGGAGCCTAAGCCAGTACTTC
TRBV10-3	-	TRBD1	TRBJ2-2	CAISQGAPAFTGVELFF	TGTGCCATCAGTCAGGGGGCGCCGGCATTTACCGGGGTGGAGCTGTTTTTT